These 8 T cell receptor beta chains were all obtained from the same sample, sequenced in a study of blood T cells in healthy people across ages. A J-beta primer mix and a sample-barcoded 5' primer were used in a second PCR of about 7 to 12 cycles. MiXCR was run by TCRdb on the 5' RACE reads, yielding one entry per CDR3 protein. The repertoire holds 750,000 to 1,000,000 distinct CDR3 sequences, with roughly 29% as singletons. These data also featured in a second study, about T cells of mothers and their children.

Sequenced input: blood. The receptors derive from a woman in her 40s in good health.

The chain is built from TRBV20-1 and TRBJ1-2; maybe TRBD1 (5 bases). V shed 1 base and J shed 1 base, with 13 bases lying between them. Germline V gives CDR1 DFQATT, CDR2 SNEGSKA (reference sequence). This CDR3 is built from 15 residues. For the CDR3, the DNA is TGCAGTGCTAGAGGGGACCATGACAGTAACTATGGCTACACCTTC. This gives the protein CSARGDHDSNYGYTF.

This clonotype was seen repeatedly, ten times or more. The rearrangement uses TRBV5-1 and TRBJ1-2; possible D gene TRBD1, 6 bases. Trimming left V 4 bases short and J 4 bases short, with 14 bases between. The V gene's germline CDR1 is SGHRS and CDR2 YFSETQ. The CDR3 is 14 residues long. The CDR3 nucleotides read TGCGCCAGCAGCGTAACAGGGATGGGCTATGGCTACACCTTC. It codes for CASSVTGMGYGYTF.

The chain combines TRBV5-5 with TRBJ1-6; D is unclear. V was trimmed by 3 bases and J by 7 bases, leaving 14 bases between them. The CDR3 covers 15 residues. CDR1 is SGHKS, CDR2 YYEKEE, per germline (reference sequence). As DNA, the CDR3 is TGTGCCAGCAGCTCTGAACAGCTTAGGAATTCACCCCTCCACTTT. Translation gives CASSSEQLRNSPLHF.

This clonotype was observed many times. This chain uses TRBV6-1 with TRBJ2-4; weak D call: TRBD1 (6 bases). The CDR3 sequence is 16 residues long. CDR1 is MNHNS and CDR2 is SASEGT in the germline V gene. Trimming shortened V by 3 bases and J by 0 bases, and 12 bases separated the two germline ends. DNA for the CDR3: TGTGCCAGCAGTGAGGGACACGTCCGAGCCAAAAACATTCAGTACTTC. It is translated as CASSEGHVRAKNIQYF.

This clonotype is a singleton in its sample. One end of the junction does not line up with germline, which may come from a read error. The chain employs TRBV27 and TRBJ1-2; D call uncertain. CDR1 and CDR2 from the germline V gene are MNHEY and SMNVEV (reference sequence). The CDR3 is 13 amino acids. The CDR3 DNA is TGTACCAGCACTAATCTCCCCAGAGATGGCTACACCTTC. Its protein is CTSTNLPRDGYTF.

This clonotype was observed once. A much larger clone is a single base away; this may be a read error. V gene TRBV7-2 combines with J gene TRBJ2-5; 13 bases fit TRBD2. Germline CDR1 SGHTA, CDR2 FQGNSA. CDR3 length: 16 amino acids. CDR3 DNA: TGTGCCAGCAGCCTGACTAGCGGGGGGCTAAAAGAGACCCGGTACTTC. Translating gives CASSLTSGGLKETRYF.

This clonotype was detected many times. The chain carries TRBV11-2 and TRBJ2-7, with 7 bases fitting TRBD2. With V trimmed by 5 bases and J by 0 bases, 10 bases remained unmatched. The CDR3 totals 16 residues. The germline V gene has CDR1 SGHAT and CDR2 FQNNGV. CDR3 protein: CASSDPGAGSSYEQYF. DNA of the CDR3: TGTGCCAGCAGCGACCCAGGAGCGGGGTCCTCCTACGAGCAGTACTTC. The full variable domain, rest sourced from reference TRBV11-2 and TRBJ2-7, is EAGVAQSPRYKIIEKRQSVAFWCNPISGHATLYWYQQILGQGPKLLIQFQNNGVVDDSQLPKDRFSAERLKGVDSTLKIQPAKLEDSAVYLCASSDPGAGSSYEQYFGPGTRLTVT.

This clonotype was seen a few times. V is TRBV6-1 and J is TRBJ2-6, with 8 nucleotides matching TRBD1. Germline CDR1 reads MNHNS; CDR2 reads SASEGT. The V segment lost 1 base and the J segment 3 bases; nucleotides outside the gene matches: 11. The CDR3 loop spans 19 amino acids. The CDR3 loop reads CASSEDRFKGTGGANVLTF. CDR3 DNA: TGTGCCAGCAGTGAAGATCGATTTAAGGGGACAGGTGGGGCCAACGTCCTGACTTTC.